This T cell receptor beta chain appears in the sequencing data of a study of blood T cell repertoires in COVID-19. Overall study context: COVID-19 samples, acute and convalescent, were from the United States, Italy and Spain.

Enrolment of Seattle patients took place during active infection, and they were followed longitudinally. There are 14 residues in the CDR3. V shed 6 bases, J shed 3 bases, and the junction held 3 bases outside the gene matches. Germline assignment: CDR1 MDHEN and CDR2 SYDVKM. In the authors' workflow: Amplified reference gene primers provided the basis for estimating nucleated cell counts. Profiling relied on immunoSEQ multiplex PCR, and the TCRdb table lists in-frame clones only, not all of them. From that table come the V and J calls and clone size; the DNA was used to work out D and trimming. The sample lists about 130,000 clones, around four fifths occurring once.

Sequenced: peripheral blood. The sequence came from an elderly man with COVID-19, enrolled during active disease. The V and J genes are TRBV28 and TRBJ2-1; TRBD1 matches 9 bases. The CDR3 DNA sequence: TGTGCCAGCAGAGCGGGACAGGGCTACAATGAGCAGTTCTTC. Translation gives CASRAGQGYNEQFF.